This TCR beta chain was identified in a study of blood T cell repertoires in COVID-19. Overall study context: From the United States, Italy and Spain came samples of acute and convalescent COVID-19.

As originally analysed: Reference gene primer amplification gave nucleated cell count estimates. Clones were read by immunoSEQ multiplex PCR, and TCRdb kept only the in-frame ones, dropping some. That table is the source of V, J and clone size, and D and trimming were worked out from the DNA. The sample lists about 230,000 clones; roughly 88% were seen once. Enrolled through a virtual design, the participants were between 18 and 89 years of age and came from 24 US areas. This CDR3 is built from 13 residues. The V gene's germline CDR1 is SGHAT and CDR2 FQNNGV. The ends were cut back, 5 bases at V and 1 base at J, with 8 bases in the middle.

The chain uses TRBV11-2 and TRBJ2-5; no firm D call. The sequence came from a woman between 40 and 55 years old with acute COVID-19. The sequenced sample consisted of PBMCs or T cells enriched from blood (not recorded which). In DNA form, the CDR3 reads TGTGCCAGCAGCCTTCAACTCCAAGAGACCCAGTACTTC. It yields the protein CASSLQLQETQYF.